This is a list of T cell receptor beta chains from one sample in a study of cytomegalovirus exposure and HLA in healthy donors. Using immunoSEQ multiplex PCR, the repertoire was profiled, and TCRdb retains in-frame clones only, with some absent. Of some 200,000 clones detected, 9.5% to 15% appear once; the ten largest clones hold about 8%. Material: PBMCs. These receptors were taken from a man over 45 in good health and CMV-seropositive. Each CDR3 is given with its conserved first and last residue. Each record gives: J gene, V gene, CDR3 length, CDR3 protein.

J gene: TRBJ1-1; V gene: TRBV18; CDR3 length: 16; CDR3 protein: CASSPLSGSQNTEAFF
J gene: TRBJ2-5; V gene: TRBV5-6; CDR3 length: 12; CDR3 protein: CASSLSEETQYF
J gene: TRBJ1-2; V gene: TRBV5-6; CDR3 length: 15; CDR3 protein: CASSRGNRANYGYTF
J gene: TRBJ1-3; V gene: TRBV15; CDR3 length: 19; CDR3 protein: CATSGQRTGGVGFRNTIYF
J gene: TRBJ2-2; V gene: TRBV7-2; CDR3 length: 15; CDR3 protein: CASSLLSGGAGELFF
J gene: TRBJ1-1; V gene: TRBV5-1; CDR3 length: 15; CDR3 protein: CASSIQGDMNTEAFF
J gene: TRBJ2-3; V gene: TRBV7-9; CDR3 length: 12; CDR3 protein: CASSLDRNTQYF
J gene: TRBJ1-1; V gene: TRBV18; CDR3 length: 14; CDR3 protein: CASSLQELNTEAFF
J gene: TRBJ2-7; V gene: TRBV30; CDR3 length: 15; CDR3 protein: CAWSSTGPPIYEQYF
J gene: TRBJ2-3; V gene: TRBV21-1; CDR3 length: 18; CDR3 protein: CASSKGDLGDRDADTQYF
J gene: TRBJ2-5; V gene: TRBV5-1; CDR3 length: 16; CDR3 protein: CASSLEGQGAMETQYF
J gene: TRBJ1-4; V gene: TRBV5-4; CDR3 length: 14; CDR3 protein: CASSLGQEEEKLFF
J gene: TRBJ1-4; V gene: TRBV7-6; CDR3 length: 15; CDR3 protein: CASSPSTGLGGKLFF
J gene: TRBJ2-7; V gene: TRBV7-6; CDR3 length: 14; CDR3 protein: CASSWEDTTYEQYF
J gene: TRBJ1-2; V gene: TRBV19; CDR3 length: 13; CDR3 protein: CASSIGQVYGYTF
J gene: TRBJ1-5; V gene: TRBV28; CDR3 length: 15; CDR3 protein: CASSFGGASNQPQHF
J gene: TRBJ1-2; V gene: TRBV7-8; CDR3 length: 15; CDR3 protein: CASSLVGDLRGGYTF
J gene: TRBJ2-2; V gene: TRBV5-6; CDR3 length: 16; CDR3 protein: CASSLFKDRATGELFF
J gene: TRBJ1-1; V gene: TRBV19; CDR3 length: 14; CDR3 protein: CASSIQGTNTEAFF
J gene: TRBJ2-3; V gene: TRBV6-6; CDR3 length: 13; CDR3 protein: CASSSEVTDTQYF
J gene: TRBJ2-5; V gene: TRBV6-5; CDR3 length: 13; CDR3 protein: CASRRQGLVEQYF
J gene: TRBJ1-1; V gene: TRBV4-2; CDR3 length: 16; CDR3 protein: CASSQDRQRMNTEAFF
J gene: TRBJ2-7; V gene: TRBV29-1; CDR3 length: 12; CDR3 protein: CSVETGVSEQYF
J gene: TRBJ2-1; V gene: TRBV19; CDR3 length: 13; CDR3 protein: CASTHLGRDEQFF
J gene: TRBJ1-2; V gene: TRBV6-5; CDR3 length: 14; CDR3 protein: CAGSYATGNYGYTF
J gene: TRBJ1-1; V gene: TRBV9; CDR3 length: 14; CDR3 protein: CASSVGQGDTEAFF
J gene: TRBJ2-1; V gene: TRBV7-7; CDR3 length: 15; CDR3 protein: CASSPGTSSMGEQFF
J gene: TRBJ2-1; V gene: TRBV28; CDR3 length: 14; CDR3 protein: CASKTQGSYNEQFF
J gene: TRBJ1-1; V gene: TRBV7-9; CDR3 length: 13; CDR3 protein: CAVPGKSNTEAFF
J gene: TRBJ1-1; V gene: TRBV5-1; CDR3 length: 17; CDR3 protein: CASSLGPRTGGNTEAFF
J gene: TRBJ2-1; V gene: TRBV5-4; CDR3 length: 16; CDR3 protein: CASSPRLAGGINEQFF
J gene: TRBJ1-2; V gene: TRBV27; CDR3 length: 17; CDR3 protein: CASSSLTGSLSNYGYTF
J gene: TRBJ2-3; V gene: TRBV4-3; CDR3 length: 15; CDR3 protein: CASSQPGQGTDTQYF
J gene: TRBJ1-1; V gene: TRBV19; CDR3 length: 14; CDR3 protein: CASSSGTGYTEAFF
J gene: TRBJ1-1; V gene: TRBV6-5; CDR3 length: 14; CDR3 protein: CASSLQGGWPEAFF
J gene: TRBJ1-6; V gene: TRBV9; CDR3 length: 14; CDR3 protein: CASSVGTGNSPLHF
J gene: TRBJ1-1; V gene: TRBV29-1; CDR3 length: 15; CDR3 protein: CSAGRGFPFNTEAFF
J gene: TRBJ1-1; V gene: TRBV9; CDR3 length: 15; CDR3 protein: CASSPRTGLNTEAFF
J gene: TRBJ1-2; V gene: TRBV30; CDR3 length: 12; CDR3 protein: CAWSAPSHGYTF
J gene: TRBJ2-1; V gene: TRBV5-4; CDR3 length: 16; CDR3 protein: CASSLGTSGAYNEQFF
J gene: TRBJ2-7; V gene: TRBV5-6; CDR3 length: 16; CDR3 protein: CASSRSPTGNYHEQYF
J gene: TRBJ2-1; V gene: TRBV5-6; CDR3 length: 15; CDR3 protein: CASSSGTGNSNEQFF
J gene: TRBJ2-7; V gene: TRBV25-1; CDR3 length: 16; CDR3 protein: CASSAPGLAGGHEQYF
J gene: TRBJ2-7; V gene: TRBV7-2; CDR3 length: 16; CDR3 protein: CASSLNGGKAGYEQYF
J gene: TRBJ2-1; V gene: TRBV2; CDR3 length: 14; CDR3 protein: CASRASGGPNEQFF
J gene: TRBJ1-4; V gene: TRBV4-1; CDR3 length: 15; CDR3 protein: CASSQIGQGERKLFF
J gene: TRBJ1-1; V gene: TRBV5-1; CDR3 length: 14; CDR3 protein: CASSGEGANTEAFF
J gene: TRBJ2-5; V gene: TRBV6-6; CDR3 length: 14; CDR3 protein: CASSYGGTQETQYF
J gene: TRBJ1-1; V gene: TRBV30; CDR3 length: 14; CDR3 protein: CAWREKGARTEAFF
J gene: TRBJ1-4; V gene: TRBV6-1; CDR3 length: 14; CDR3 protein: CASSETNLSRKLFF
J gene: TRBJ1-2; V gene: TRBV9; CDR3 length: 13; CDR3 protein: CASSASTGHYYTF